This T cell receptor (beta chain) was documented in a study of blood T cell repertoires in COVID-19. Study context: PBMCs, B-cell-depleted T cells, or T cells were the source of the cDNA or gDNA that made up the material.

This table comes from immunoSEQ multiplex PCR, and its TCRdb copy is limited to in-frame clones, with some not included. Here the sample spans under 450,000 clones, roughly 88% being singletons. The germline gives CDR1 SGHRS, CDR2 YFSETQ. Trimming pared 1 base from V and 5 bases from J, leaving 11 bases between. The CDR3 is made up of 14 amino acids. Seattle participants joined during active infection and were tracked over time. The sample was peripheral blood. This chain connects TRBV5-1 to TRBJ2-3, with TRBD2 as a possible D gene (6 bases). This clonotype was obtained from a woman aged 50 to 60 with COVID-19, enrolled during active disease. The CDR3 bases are TGCGCCAGCAGCTTGAAACTAGCCGGAGATACGCAGTATTTT. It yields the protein CASSLKLAGDTQYF.